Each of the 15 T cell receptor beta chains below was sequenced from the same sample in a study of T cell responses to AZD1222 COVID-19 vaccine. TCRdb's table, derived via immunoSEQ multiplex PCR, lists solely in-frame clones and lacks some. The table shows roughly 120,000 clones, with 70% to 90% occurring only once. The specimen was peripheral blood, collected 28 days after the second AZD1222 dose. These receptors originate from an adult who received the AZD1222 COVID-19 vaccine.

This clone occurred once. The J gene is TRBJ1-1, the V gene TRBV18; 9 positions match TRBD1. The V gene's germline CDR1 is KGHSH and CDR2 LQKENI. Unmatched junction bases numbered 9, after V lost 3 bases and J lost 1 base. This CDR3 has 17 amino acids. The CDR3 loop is CASSPPSRDRENTEAFF. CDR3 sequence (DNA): TGTGCCAGCTCACCCCCCTCCCGGGACAGGGAGAACACTGAAGCTTTCTTT.

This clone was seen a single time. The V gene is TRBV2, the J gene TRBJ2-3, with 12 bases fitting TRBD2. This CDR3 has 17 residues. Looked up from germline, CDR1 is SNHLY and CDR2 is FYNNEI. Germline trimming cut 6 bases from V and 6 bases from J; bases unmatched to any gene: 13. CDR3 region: CASSQSHGLAGLDTQYF. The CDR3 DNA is TGTGCCAGCAGCCAGAGTCATGGACTAGCGGGACTGGATACGCAGTATTTT.

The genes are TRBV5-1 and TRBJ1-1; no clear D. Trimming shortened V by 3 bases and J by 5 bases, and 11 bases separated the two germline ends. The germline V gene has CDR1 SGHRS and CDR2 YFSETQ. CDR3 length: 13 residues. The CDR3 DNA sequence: TGCGCCAGCAGCTGGGAAAGCGGGACTGAAGCTTTCTTT. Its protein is CASSWESGTEAFF.

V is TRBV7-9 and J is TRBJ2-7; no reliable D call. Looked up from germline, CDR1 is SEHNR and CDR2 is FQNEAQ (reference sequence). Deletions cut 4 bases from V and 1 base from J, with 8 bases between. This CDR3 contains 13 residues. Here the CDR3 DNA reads TGTGCCAGCAGCTCGGGCGTTTCCTACGAGCAGTACTTC. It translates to CASSSGVSYEQYF.

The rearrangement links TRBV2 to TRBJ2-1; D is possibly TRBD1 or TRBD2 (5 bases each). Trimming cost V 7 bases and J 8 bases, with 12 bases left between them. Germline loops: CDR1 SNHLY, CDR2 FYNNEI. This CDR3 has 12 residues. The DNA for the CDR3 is TGTGCCAGCAATGGGGGAACCCATGAGCAGTTCTTC. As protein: CASNGGTHEQFF.

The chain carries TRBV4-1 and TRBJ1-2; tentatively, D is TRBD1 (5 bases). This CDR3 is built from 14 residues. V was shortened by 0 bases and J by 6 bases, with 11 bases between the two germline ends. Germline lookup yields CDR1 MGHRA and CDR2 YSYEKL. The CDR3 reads CASSQDRPGHGYTF. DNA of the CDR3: TGCGCCAGCAGCCAAGATAGGCCAGGGCATGGCTACACCTTC.

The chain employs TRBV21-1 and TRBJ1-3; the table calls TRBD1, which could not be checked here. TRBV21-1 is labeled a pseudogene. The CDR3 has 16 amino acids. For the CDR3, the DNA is TGTGCCAGCAGCAAGAGACAAGTTCTCTCTGGAAACACCATATATTTT. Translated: CASSKRQVLSGNTIYF.

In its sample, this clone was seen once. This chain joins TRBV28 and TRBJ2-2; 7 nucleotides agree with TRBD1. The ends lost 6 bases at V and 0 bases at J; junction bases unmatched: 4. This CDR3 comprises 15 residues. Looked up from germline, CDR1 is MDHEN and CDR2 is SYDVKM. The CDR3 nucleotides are TGTGCCAGCAGCCGGGGACAGCCGAACACCGGGGAGCTGTTTTTT. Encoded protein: CASSRGQPNTGELFF.

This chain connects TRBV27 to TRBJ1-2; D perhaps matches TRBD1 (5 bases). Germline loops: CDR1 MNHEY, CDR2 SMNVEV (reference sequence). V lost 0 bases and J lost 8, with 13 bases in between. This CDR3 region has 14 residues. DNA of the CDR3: TGTGCCAGCAGTTTATCGATGGTAGGGGAAGGCTACACCTTC. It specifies CASSLSMVGEGYTF.

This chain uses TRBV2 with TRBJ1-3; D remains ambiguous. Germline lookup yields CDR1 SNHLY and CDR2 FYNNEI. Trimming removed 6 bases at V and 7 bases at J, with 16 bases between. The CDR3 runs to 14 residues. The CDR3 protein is CASSDWTGMNTIYF. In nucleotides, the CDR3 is TGTGCCAGCAGCGACTGGACCGGTATGAACACCATATATTTT. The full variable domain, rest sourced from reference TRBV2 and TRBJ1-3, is EPEVTQTPSHQVTQMGQEVILRCVPISNHLYFYWYRQILGQKVEFLVSFYNNEISEKSEIFDDQFSVERPDGSNFTLKIRSTKLEDSAMYFCASSDWTGMNTIYFGEGSWLTVV.

CDR3 protein: CASSEWGQGNTGELFF. CDR3 DNA: TGTGCCAGCAGTGAATGGGGACAGGGGAACACCGGGGAGCTGTTTTTT. The J gene is TRBJ2-2, the V gene TRBV25-1, with TRBD1 identical over 9 bases. This CDR3 has 16 residues. The trim removed 1 base at V and 1 base at J, leaving 1 base unmatched. Germline CDR1 reads MGHDK; CDR2 reads SYGVNS.

The CDR3 region has the DNA TGTGCCAGCAGCAAAGGCCCAGGGAGCAATCAGCCCCAGCATTTT. Translated, it gives CASSKGPGSNQPQHF. The rearrangement links TRBV21-1 to TRBJ1-5; TRBD1 is the table's D call and was not checked against the DNA. TRBV21-1 is listed as a pseudogene. This CDR3 spans 15 amino acids.

In nucleotides, the CDR3 is TGTGCCAGCAGCTTGGGGGGGCCGGGGGATACGCAGTATTTT. Protein product: CASSLGGPGDTQYF. The chain employs TRBV5-5 and TRBJ2-3, with TRBD1 as a possible D gene (6 bases). CDR3 length: 14 residues. V was trimmed by 0 bases and J by 6 bases, leaving 11 bases between them. Per the germline V gene, CDR1 is SGHKS and CDR2 is YYEKEE (reference sequence).

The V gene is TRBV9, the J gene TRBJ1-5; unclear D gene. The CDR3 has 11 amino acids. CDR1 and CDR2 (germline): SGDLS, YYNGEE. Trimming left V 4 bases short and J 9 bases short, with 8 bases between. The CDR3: CASSPPRPQHF. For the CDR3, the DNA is TGTGCCAGCAGCCCCCCTAGGCCCCAGCATTTT.

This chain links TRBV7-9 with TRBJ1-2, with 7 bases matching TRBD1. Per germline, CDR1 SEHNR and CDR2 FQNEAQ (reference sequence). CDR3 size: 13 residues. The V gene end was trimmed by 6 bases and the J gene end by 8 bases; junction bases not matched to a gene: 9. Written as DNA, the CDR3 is TGTGCCAGCAGTCCGAGAGGGGGCGAAGGCTACACCTTC. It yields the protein CASSPRGGEGYTF.